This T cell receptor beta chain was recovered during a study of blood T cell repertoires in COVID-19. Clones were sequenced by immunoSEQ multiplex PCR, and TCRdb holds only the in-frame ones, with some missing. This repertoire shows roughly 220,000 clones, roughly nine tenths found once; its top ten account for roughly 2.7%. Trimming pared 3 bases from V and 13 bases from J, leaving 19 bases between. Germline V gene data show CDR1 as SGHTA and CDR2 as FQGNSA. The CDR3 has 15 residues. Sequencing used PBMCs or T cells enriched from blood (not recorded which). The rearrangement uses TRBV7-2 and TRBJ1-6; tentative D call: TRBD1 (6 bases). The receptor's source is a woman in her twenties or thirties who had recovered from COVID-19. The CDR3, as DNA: TGTGCCAGCAGCTTTGATGCGTACAGGGCATCTCCCCTCCACTTT. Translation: CASSFDAYRASPLHF.